Presented here are 30 T cell receptor beta chains from one specimen sequenced in a study of cytomegalovirus exposure and HLA in healthy donors. It was with 60 Vbeta and 13 Jbeta primers that the PCR ran. Repertoires were generated with immunoSEQ multiplex PCR, while TCRdb's copy carries only in-frame clones and drops some. The repertoire has about 170,000 clones, over 70% of them found once; the top ten carry approximately 3.4%. The material sequenced was PBMCs. The source of these receptors is a woman in her 50s in good health and CMV-seropositive.

The gene calls are TRBV4-3 and TRBJ1-4, with D tentatively TRBD1 (5 bases). The CDR3 sequence is 15 residues long. Between the trimmed V and J ends, which lost 1 base and 8 bases, there was a span of 14 bases. Germline V gene sequence: CDR1 LGHNA, CDR2 YSLEER. CDR3 protein: CASSQGEAGWEKLFF. The CDR3 DNA reads TGCGCCAGCAGCCAAGGGGAGGCAGGGTGGGAAAAACTGTTTTTT.

The rearrangement uses TRBV4-3 and TRBJ1-4; D perhaps matches TRBD1 (5 bases). The CDR3 consists of 16 residues. V lost 4 bases, J lost 8 bases, and 20 bases lay in between. Germline V gives CDR1 LGHNA, CDR2 YSLEER. This chain's CDR3 is CASSRGLGGKGEKLFF. The CDR3 region has the DNA TGCGCCAGCAGCCGCGGGCTGGGGGGGAAAGGAGAAAAACTGTTTTTT.

The chain links TRBV7-6 to TRBJ2-1; a possible D gene is TRBD1 (6 bases). This CDR3 region has 18 residues. Germline V gene lookup returns CDR1 SGHVS and CDR2 FNYEAQ. V lost 4 bases to trimming and J lost 0 bases, with 19 bases between them. CDR3 coding DNA: TGTGCCAGCAGCTCTAGAGGGCCAGGGACATCCTCCTACAATGAGCAGTTCTTC. This gives the protein CASSSRGPGTSSYNEQFF.

The chain employs TRBV11-3 and TRBJ2-1, with TRBD2 matching 12 bases. Germline-derived CDR1 and CDR2 are SGHNT and YENEEA. The CDR3 loop spans 15 amino acids. V shed 1 base and J 8 bases; nucleotides not matched to a gene: 3. CDR3 in amino acids: CASSLGLAGVDEQFF. The DNA of the CDR3 is TGTGCCAGCAGCTTAGGACTAGCGGGAGTGGATGAGCAGTTCTTC.

This chain links TRBV27 with TRBJ1-5, with D perhaps TRBD1 (6 bases). CDR1 MNHEY and CDR2 SMNVEV come from the germline V gene (reference sequence). Trimming left V 5 bases short and J 3 bases short, with 11 bases between. CDR3 size: 14 residues. This CDR3 is CASSRGHPNQPQHF. The CDR3 bases are TGTGCCAGCAGTAGGGGACACCCCAATCAGCCCCAGCATTTT.

The gene calls are TRBV30 and TRBJ2-1; weak D call: TRBD2 (6 bases). The ends were cut back, 3 bases at V and 2 bases at J, with 14 bases in the middle. Germline CDR1 reads GTSNPN; CDR2 reads SVGIG (reference sequence). The CDR3 is 15 amino acids. The CDR3 DNA reads as TGTGCCTGGAGATTGAGGGACTCGACCTACAATGAGCAGTTCTTC. Its translation: CAWRLRDSTYNEQFF.

The gene calls are TRBV5-1 and TRBJ2-1, with 8 bases that match TRBD1. The germline V gene encodes CDR1 SGHRS and CDR2 YFSETQ. The V gene end was trimmed by 0 bases and the J gene end by 8 bases; junction bases not matched to a gene: 7. This CDR3 is built from 15 residues. The chain's CDR3 is CASSLGGQGWDEQFF. CDR3 DNA sequence: TGCGCCAGCAGCTTGGGTGGACAGGGATGGGATGAGCAGTTCTTC. Supplemented by reference TRBV5-1 and TRBJ2-1, the full variable domain reads KAGVTQTPRYLIKTRGQQVTLSCSPISGHRSVSWYQQTPGQGLQFLFEYFSETQRNKGNFPGRFSGRQFSNSRSEMNVSTLELGDSALYLCASSLGGQGWDEQFFGPGTRLTVL.

The V and J genes are TRBV30 and TRBJ2-7; perhaps TRBD1 as D (6 bases). V lost 0 bases, J lost 3 bases, and 6 bases lay in between. From germline, CDR1 is GTSNPN and CDR2 SVGIG (reference sequence). CDR3 length: 12 amino acids. CDR3 region: CAWSVGGYEQYF. In DNA, the CDR3 is TGTGCCTGGAGTGTAGGGGGCTACGAGCAGTACTTC.

This chain connects TRBV4-3 to TRBJ2-1, with TRBD1 matching 8 bases. Trimming removed 2 bases from V and 12 bases from J; junction bases left unmatched: 3. CDR1 and CDR2 (germline): LGHNA, YSLEER. The CDR3 contains 12 residues. The CDR3 region has the DNA TGCGCCAGCAGCCAAACCGGGACAGGGCAGTTCTTC. Amino acids: CASSQTGTGQFF.

This clone was detected a few times. The V call is TRBV4-3, the J call TRBJ1-1; the D is unclear. Trimming shortened V by 2 bases and J by 6 bases, and 13 bases separated the two germline ends. The V gene's germline CDR1 is LGHNA and CDR2 YSLEER. The CDR3 is made up of 14 amino acids. CDR3 DNA sequence: TGCGCCAGCAGCCAAACCCACGGGGAGGCTGAAGCTTTCTTT. It is translated as CASSQTHGEAEAFF.

The genes are TRBV27 and TRBJ1-4; 8 nucleotides match TRBD1. This CDR3 region has 13 residues. V lost 6 bases to trimming and J lost 8 bases; unmatched junction nucleotides: 5. Germline V gene lookup returns CDR1 MNHEY and CDR2 SMNVEV (reference sequence). The CDR3 nucleotides read TGTGCCAGCAGCCGACAGGGGTACGAAAAACTGTTTTTT. It yields the protein CASSRQGYEKLFF. Looking up the rest from reference TRBV27 and TRBJ1-4 gives the full variable domain: EAQVTQNPRYLITVTGKKLTVTCSQNMNHEYMSWYRQDPGLGLRQIYYSMNVEVTDKGDVPEGYKVSRKEKRNFPLILESPSPNQTSLYFCASSRQGYEKLFFGSGTQLSVL.

The gene calls are TRBV2 and TRBJ1-1, with 8 nucleotides matching TRBD1. The germline V gene encodes CDR1 SNHLY and CDR2 FYNNEI. This CDR3 has 11 residues. Losses at the gene ends were 7 bases for V and 10 bases for J; bases not matched to a gene: 5. The chain's CDR3 is CASIDRGLAFF. The CDR3 DNA follows: TGTGCCAGCATCGACAGGGGTCTAGCTTTCTTT.

The chain couples TRBV29-1 to TRBJ2-3, with a possible D match to TRBD2 (5 bases). Germline-derived CDR1 and CDR2 are SQVTM and ANQGSEA. Trimming pared 5 bases from V and 5 bases from J, leaving 8 bases between. This CDR3 region has 11 residues. The CDR3 DNA follows: TGCAGCGTTTATGAGGGAGATACGCAGTATTTT. This gives the protein CSVYEGDTQYF.

The chain joins TRBV27 to TRBJ2-7, with TRBD2 matching over 12 bases. Germline CDR1 is MNHEY and CDR2 is SMNVEV (reference sequence). V was clipped by 4 bases and J by 3 bases; unmatched bases: 7. The CDR3 contains 16 residues. The CDR3: CASSWTSGEHFYEQYF. The CDR3 DNA sequence: TGTGCCAGCAGTTGGACTAGCGGGGAACATTTCTACGAGCAGTACTTC.

The chain has TRBV11-2 and TRBJ1-1, with D tentatively TRBD1 (5 bases). CDR3 length equals 17 residues. The germline V and J ends were trimmed by 4 bases and 4 bases, with 22 bases remaining between them. From germline, CDR1 is SGHAT and CDR2 FQNNGV. The CDR3 spells CASSSPEREGKGTEAFF. As DNA, the CDR3 is TGTGCCAGCAGCTCACCCGAGAGGGAGGGGAAAGGCACTGAAGCTTTCTTT.

This sequence joins TRBV6-1 and TRBJ1-5, with D possibly being TRBD1 (6 bases). V shed 4 bases and J shed 3 bases, with 13 bases lying between them. The CDR3 length is 15 residues. Germline V gene lookup returns CDR1 MNHNS and CDR2 SASEGT. The CDR3 sequence is CASSGVQGFNQPQHF. CDR3 coding DNA: TGTGCCAGCAGTGGGGTACAGGGCTTCAATCAGCCCCAGCATTTT.

This sequence joins TRBV4-3 and TRBJ1-4, with 7 bases lining up with TRBD1. V lost 0 bases to trimming and J lost 10 bases; unmatched junction nucleotides: 20. Germline lookup yields CDR1 LGHNA and CDR2 YSLEER. The CDR3 contains 19 residues. DNA of the CDR3: TGCGCCAGCAGCCAAGACCCCGCAGGGGGAGACATGGGGTCGGGAAAACTGTTTTTT. It is translated as CASSQDPAGGDMGSGKLFF.

The gene calls are TRBV11-2 and TRBJ2-1; TRBD2 matches at 13 bases. The CDR3 is 13 amino acids. CDR1 and CDR2 from the germline V gene are SGHAT and FQNNGV. J gave up 7 bases and V 10 bases, and 4 bases lay outside the gene matches. The CDR3 bases are TGTGCCACTGGACTAGCGGGAGATAATGAGCAGTTCTTC. It codes for CATGLAGDNEQFF.

Details on this clone: Since the CDR3 does not end with the conserved phenylalanine or tryptophan, this likely comes from a read error. V is TRBV19 and J is TRBJ1-2, with 7 bases that match TRBD1. Losses at the gene ends were 8 bases for V and 2 bases for J; bases not matched to a gene: 8. Germline values: CDR1 LNHDA, CDR2 SQIVND (reference sequence). The CDR3 is 14 residues long. CDR3 in amino acids: CASSKTGHNYGYTL. CDR3 in DNA: TGTGCCAGTTCCAAGACAGGGCACAACTATGGCTACACCCTC.

The chain links TRBV10-1 to TRBJ1-1, with D perhaps TRBD1 (6 bases). This CDR3 has 16 amino acids. Germline V gene data show CDR1 as WNHNN and CDR2 as SYGVQD (reference sequence). The germline V and J ends were trimmed by 3 bases and 0 bases, with 14 bases remaining between them. The DNA of the CDR3 is TGCGCCAGCAGTGATTTTAGGGGACAAATGAACACTGAAGCTTTCTTT. Translation gives CASSDFRGQMNTEAFF.

This clone was seen a handful of times. This chain uses TRBV19 with TRBJ2-5, with a possible D match to TRBD2 (5 bases). Trimming shortened V by 7 bases and J by 4 bases, and 13 bases separated the two germline ends. Germline assignment: CDR1 LNHDA and CDR2 SQIVND (reference sequence). This CDR3 spans 13 amino acids. The CDR3 region is CASTRRRGETQYF. DNA of the CDR3: TGTGCCAGTACCAGACGCCGGGGAGAGACCCAGTACTTC. Based on the CDR3 plus reference TRBV19 and TRBJ2-5, the full variable domain is DGGITQSPKYLFRKEGQNVTLSCEQNLNHDAMYWYRQDPGQGLRLIYYSQIVNDFQKGDIAEGYSVSREKKESFPLTVTSAQKNPTAFYLCASTRRRGETQYFGPGTRLLVL.

The count of this clone is one. The chain links TRBV19 to TRBJ1-1; D is ambiguous. Germline V gives CDR1 LNHDA, CDR2 SQIVND (reference sequence). V lost 7 bases to trimming and J lost 4 bases, with 19 bases between them. CDR3 length: 15 amino acids. Here the CDR3 reads CASTKVVMVSTEAFF. The CDR3 DNA reads as TGTGCCAGTACCAAAGTAGTTATGGTTTCCACTGAAGCTTTCTTT.

The gene calls are TRBV19 and TRBJ1-2, with D tentatively TRBD1 (6 bases). The CDR3 consists of 15 residues. Per the germline V gene, CDR1 is LNHDA and CDR2 is SQIVND (reference sequence). The V end was cut by 7 bases, the J end by 3 bases, with 18 bases between. CDR3 loop: CASNSIRGKDYGYTF. CDR3 in DNA: TGTGCCAGTAATTCCATCAGGGGAAAGGACTATGGCTACACCTTC.

This rearrangement joins TRBV6-1 to TRBJ1-2; unclear D gene. The V gene lost 7 bases and the J gene lost 6 bases, with 12 bases spanning the gap. Germline values: CDR1 MNHNS, CDR2 SASEGT. The CDR3 is 12 amino acids. The CDR3 sequence is CASMVGVDGYTF. The CDR3 coding sequence is TGTGCCAGCATGGTCGGGGTGGATGGCTACACCTTC.

This chain links TRBV5-6 with TRBJ1-1, with D uncertain. Germline-derived CDR1 and CDR2 are SGHDT and YYEEEE. Deletions cut 2 bases from V and 1 base from J, with 6 bases between. This CDR3 has 13 amino acids. The DNA for the CDR3 is TGTGCCAGCAGCTTTCGGGAGAACACTGAAGCTTTCTTT. It is translated as CASSFRENTEAFF. Full variable domain (remainder filled in from reference TRBV5-6 and TRBJ1-1): DAGVTQSPTHLIKTRGQQVTLRCSPKSGHDTVSWYQQALGQGPQFIFQYYEEEERQRGNFPDRFSGHQFPNYSSELNVNALLLGDSALYLCASSFRENTEAFFGQGTRLTVV.

V is TRBV5-1 and J is TRBJ2-7; possible D gene TRBD1, 6 bases. V was clipped by 2 bases and J by 7 bases, with 19 bases between them. The length of the CDR3 is 15 residues. CDR1 and CDR2 from the germline V gene are SGHRS and YFSETQ. CDR3 sequence reads: CASSLQGANFEEQYF. In DNA, the CDR3 is TGCGCCAGCAGCTTACAGGGTGCCAATTTCGAGGAGCAGTACTTC.

This rearrangement joins TRBV20-1 to TRBJ1-5, with D hard to call. The CDR3 has 11 amino acids. The V gene's germline CDR1 is DFQATT and CDR2 SNEGSKA (reference sequence). Trimming took 6 bases from V and 5 from J, leaving 8 bases between them. The CDR3, as DNA: TGCAGTGCGGGAGGGTATCAGCCCCAGCATTTT. This codes for CSAGGYQPQHF.

The V gene is TRBV7-8, the J gene TRBJ2-1, with 11 positions matching TRBD2. V gave up 1 base and J gave up 7 bases; unmatched junction bases: 0. Looked up from germline, CDR1 is SGHVS and CDR2 is FQNEAQ. This CDR3 contains 14 residues. CDR3 sequence (DNA): TGTGCCAGCAGCTTAGGGACTAGCGGGAATGAGCAGTTCTTC. As protein: CASSLGTSGNEQFF.

V usage is TRBV9 and J usage is TRBJ1-5; D might be TRBD1 (5 bases). Germline CDR1 and CDR2: SGDLS and YYNGEE. This CDR3 has 14 residues. Between the trimmed V and J ends, which lost 0 bases and 3 bases, there was a span of 7 bases. The CDR3 DNA reads as TGTGCCAGCAGCGTAGGGGACTTCAATCAGCCCCAGCATTTT. Translation gives CASSVGDFNQPQHF.

There are a few counts of this clone. The chain uses TRBV5-1 and TRBJ2-3; 7 bases line up with TRBD2. V was clipped by 7 bases and J by 2 bases; unmatched bases: 13. The V gene's germline CDR1 is SGHRS and CDR2 YFSETQ. The CDR3 has 16 amino acids. The CDR3 region is CASARGGGGNTDTQYF. The CDR3 DNA follows: TGCGCCAGCGCCCGGGGTGGCGGGGGAAACACAGATACGCAGTATTTT.